A single sample gave rise to the 16 T cell receptor beta chains below, sequenced in a study of cytomegalovirus exposure and HLA in healthy donors. PCR used 60 Vbeta primers and 13 Jbeta primers. This table comes from immunoSEQ multiplex PCR, and its TCRdb copy is limited to in-frame clones, with some not included. The sample has under 300,000 clones; about 75% are singletons. The material sequenced was PBMCs. These TCRs come from a female donor in good health and CMV-seronegative.

About this clone: At one boundary the junction diverges from the germline segment, which might be a read error. The chain couples TRBV7-7 to TRBJ2-7; 9 bases are shared with TRBD1. The CDR3 sequence is 13 residues long. Germline assignment: CDR1 SSHAT and CDR2 FNYEAQ (reference sequence). The CDR3 region is CASSTGTGSEQYF. The CDR3 coding sequence is TGTGCTAGCAGCACCGGGACAGGGAGCGAGCAGTACTTC.

On this clone itself: Different DNA sequences within this sample yield the same CDR3. The chain recombines TRBV6-4 with TRBJ1-5; D unresolved. The CDR3 length is 13 residues. Germline lookup yields CDR1 MRHNA and CDR2 SNTAGT. V was shortened by 4 bases and J by 3 bases, with 7 bases between the two germline ends. DNA of the CDR3: TGTGCCAGCAGTGCAGACTCCAATCAGCCCCAGCATTTT. Protein product: CASSADSNQPQHF.

The rearrangement uses TRBV6-5 and TRBJ2-7; 7 nucleotides match TRBD1. Germline V gene data show CDR1 as MNHEY and CDR2 as SVGAGI. V was pared by 10 bases and J by 3 bases, with 6 bases of the junction left unmatched. The CDR3 contains 12 residues. In DNA form, the CDR3 reads TGTGCCACACGACAGGGTCGCTACGAGCAGTACTTC. Translated, it gives CATRQGRYEQYF.

This clone has a handful of counts. The J gene is TRBJ1-4, the V gene TRBV4-3; 8 bases map to TRBD1. J was trimmed by 8 bases and V by 0 bases; bases with no gene match: 5. CDR3 length equals 15 residues. The germline CDR1 and CDR2 sequences are LGHNA and YSLEER. This CDR3 is CASSQDPGGWEKLFF. For the CDR3, the DNA is TGCGCCAGCAGCCAAGATCCAGGGGGCTGGGAAAAACTGTTTTTT.

The table lists this clone with a count of one. The chain recombines TRBV5-6 with TRBJ2-1; 9 bases align to TRBD2. J lost 4 bases, V lost 1 base, and 9 bases had no gene match. CDR3 length: 17 amino acids. Germline lookup yields CDR1 SGHDT and CDR2 YYEEEE. CDR3 coding DNA: TGTGCCAGCAGCTTGAAGGGGGCTAGCGGGATTTACAATGAGCAGTTCTTC. Translation: CASSLKGASGIYNEQFF.

The chain uses TRBV23-1 and TRBJ1-5, with D possibly matching TRBD1 (6 bases). TRBV23-1 is identified as an open reading frame with a role that is uncertain. V lost 4 bases and J 5 bases, leaving 36 bases between the germline ends. This CDR3 region has 22 residues. The CDR3 DNA reads TGCGCCAGCAGTCGGATCTTTCCAACAGGGAAGGGGTGTTATGTGGGTGATCAGCCCCAGCATTTT. It is translated as CASSRIFPTGKGCYVGDQPQHF.

The chain links TRBV7-6 to TRBJ2-1, with TRBD2 matching 7 bases. The V gene end was trimmed by 5 bases and the J gene end by 7 bases; junction bases not matched to a gene: 8. The length of the CDR3 is 14 residues. Germline CDR1 and CDR2: SGHVS and FNYEAQ. The CDR3 coding sequence is TGTGCCAGCAGCCCCCGGGCTAGCGGAAATGAGCAGTTCTTC. Protein: CASSPRASGNEQFF.

The J gene is TRBJ1-4, the V gene TRBV28, with 7 bases aligning to TRBD1. J gave up 7 bases and V 6 bases, and 8 bases lay outside the gene matches. Germline lookup yields CDR1 MDHEN and CDR2 SYDVKM. The CDR3 spans 14 residues. The CDR3 is CASSRDRAGEKLFF. The DNA of the CDR3 is TGTGCCAGCAGCAGAGACAGGGCCGGTGAAAAACTGTTTTTT.

The table lists this clone with a count of one. V usage is TRBV5-1 and J usage is TRBJ1-4; 11 nucleotides agree with TRBD1. Losses at the gene ends were 3 bases for V and 7 bases for J; bases not matched to a gene: 14. CDR1 is SGHRS and CDR2 is YFSETQ in the germline V gene. CDR3 length: 18 amino acids. The CDR3 region is CASSSGARMGTGGEKLFF. In DNA, the CDR3 is TGCGCCAGCAGCTCAGGGGCCAGAATGGGGACAGGGGGTGAAAAACTGTTTTTT. Complete variable domain (other parts from reference TRBV5-1 and TRBJ1-4): KAGVTQTPRYLIKTRGQQVTLSCSPISGHRSVSWYQQTPGQGLQFLFEYFSETQRNKGNFPGRFSGRQFSNSRSEMNVSTLELGDSALYLCASSSGARMGTGGEKLFFGSGTQLSVL.

The rearrangement uses TRBV6-5 and TRBJ2-7; 9 nucleotides line up with TRBD1. J gave up 5 bases and V 5 bases, and 10 bases lay outside the gene matches. This CDR3 contains 15 residues. The germline gives CDR1 MNHEY, CDR2 SVGAGI. CDR3 sequence: CASSRGTGLLNEQYF. The CDR3 nucleotides are TGTGCCAGCAGTCGCGGGACAGGGCTGTTGAACGAGCAGTACTTC.

This rearrangement joins TRBV28 to TRBJ1-2; D is possibly TRBD1 (6 bases). The germline V gene encodes CDR1 MDHEN and CDR2 SYDVKM. V shed 6 bases and J shed 0 bases, with 14 bases lying between them. CDR3 length: 15 residues. The CDR3 bases are TGTGCCAGCAGGAATTCAGGGGCGGCTAACTATGGCTACACCTTC. This codes for CASRNSGAANYGYTF.

CDR3 residues: CASSLTSTSDTQYF. The DNA for the CDR3 is TGCGCCAGCAGTTTGACTAGCACTTCAGATACGCAGTATTTT. The V call is TRBV5-1, the J call TRBJ2-3; 7 bases map to TRBD2. This CDR3 region has 14 residues. Germline V gene sequence: CDR1 SGHRS, CDR2 YFSETQ. The ends lost 5 bases at V and 4 bases at J; junction bases unmatched: 7.

The chain joins TRBV19 to TRBJ1-4; D gene uncertain. Germline assignment: CDR1 LNHDA and CDR2 SQIVND (reference sequence). The V end was cut by 5 bases, the J end by 5 bases, with 15 bases between. This CDR3 has 15 residues. CDR3 DNA sequence: TGTGCCAGTAGTCCAAGAGCGATCTCAAATGAAAAACTGTTTTTT. Its protein is CASSPRAISNEKLFF. The full variable domain, rest sourced from reference TRBV19 and TRBJ1-4, is DGGITQSPKYLFRKEGQNVTLSCEQNLNHDAMYWYRQDPGQGLRLIYYSQIVNDFQKGDIAEGYSVSREKKESFPLTVTSAQKNPTAFYLCASSPRAISNEKLFFGSGTQLSVL.

This clone was detected only a few times. The chain uses TRBV7-2 and TRBJ1-2, with D possibly TRBD1 on 6 matching bases. The CDR3 is 15 residues long. Trimming removed 0 bases from V and 4 bases from J, with 12 bases in between. The germline V gene encodes CDR1 SGHTA and CDR2 FQGNSA. CDR3 sequence (DNA): TGTGCCAGCAGCTTAGCGCAAGGGGGATCCTATGGCTACACCTTC. This translates into CASSLAQGGSYGYTF.

The chain uses TRBV19 and TRBJ2-7; D gene uncertain. V was pared by 5 bases and J by 2 bases, with 10 bases between. This CDR3 spans 13 amino acids. Germline CDR1 and CDR2: LNHDA and SQIVND (reference sequence). The CDR3 sequence: CASSLRAAYEQYF. In nucleotides, the CDR3 is TGTGCCAGTAGTCTTAGAGCTGCCTACGAGCAGTACTTC.

The chain has TRBV18 and TRBJ2-5, with D perhaps matching TRBD1 (6 bases). Germline lookup yields CDR1 KGHSH and CDR2 LQKENI. This CDR3 is 16 amino acids long. Trimming removed 6 bases from V and 2 bases from J, with 19 bases in between. Here the CDR3 DNA reads TGTGCCAGCTCCCTTGAACAGGGTCCAGGGCAAGAGACCCAGTACTTC. It yields the protein CASSLEQGPGQETQYF.